This is a list of T cell receptor beta chains from one sample in a study of lymphopenia after photon versus proton radiotherapy. Clones were sequenced by immunoSEQ multiplex PCR, and TCRdb holds only the in-frame ones, with some missing. The sample shows about 18,000 clones, 92% of them seen only once. Sequencing used peripheral blood, obtained from a patient treated with photon-based radiotherapy. The origin of the receptors is a woman between 40 and 55 years old with cholangiocarcinoma. CDR3s include the opening cysteine and the closing phenylalanine or tryptophan. D genes are given only for firm matches. Size values are once, few and many counts, or a class for expanded clones, and some rows have none.

TRBJ2-3 NA NA TRBV30 CAWSVITDTQYF TGTGCCTGGAGTGTAATTACAGATACGCAGTATTTT
TRBJ2-7 NA NA TRBV19 CASTEIMGSGEQYF TGTGCCAGCACCGAAATTATGGGTTCGGGCGAGCAGTACTTC
TRBJ1-3 NA NA TRBV5-8 CASSLAGDPSGNTIYF TGTGCCAGCAGCTTGGCAGGGGACCCCTCTGGAAACACCATATATTTT
TRBJ2-1 NA NA TRBV6-1 CATRSQGMMDEQFF TGTGCCACCCGCTCACAGGGAATGATGGATGAGCAGTTCTTC
TRBJ2-3 TRBD1 NA TRBV5-1 CASSLDRGGDTQYF TGCGCCAGCAGCTTGGACAGGGGTGGAGATACGCAGTATTTT
TRBJ1-1 TRBD1 NA TRBV28 CASSLAPGTGPGAFF TGTGCCAGCAGTTTAGCTCCTGGGACAGGCCCGGGAGCTTTCTTT
TRBJ1-1 NA NA TRBV18 CASSPERQTNTEAFF TGTGCCAGCTCACCCGAGCGACAGACGAACACTGAAGCTTTCTTT
TRBJ1-1 NA once TRBV27 CASSRYNTEAFF TGTGCCAGCAGTCGATATAACACTGAAGCTTTCTTT
TRBJ1-1 TRBD1 NA TRBV5-5 CASSSNFKGAGTEAFF TGTGCCAGCAGCTCCAATTTTAAGGGGGCCGGCACTGAAGCTTTCTTT
TRBJ2-2 NA NA TRBV29-1 CSGGLSTGELFF TGCAGCGGGGGGCTGAGCACCGGGGAGCTGTTTTTT
TRBJ1-5 NA NA TRBV6-1 CASSQRKGYNQPQHF TGTGCCAGCAGCCAGCGGAAGGGCTACAATCAGCCCCAGCATTTT
TRBJ1-1 NA NA TRBV5-1 CASSFEPPRTEAFF TGCGCCAGCAGCTTCGAACCACCGCGAACTGAAGCTTTCTTT
TRBJ2-7 NA once TRBV11-3 CASSRERSSYEQYF TGTGCCAGCAGCCGTGAGCGGAGCTCCTACGAGCAGTACTTC
TRBJ2-1 TRBD1 once TRBV11-2 CASSPRQGLGEQFF TGTGCCAGCAGCCCACGACAGGGGCTGGGTGAGCAGTTCTTC
TRBJ2-1 NA NA TRBV18 CASSPDPRKEQFF TGTGCCAGCTCACCCGACCCGAGAAAGGAGCAGTTCTTC
TRBJ1-5 NA NA TRBV28 CASMTGGFGNQPQHF TGTGCCAGTATGACCGGGGGGTTCGGCAATCAGCCCCAGCATTTT
TRBJ2-2 NA once TRBV13 CASSPGLGISGELFF TGTGCCAGCTCTCCGGGGCTGGGGATTTCCGGGGAGCTGTTTTTT
TRBJ2-3 TRBD1 NA TRBV6-4 CASSGGQGADTQYF TGTGCCAGCAGTGGGGGACAGGGTGCAGATACGCAGTATTTT
TRBJ2-4 NA NA TRBV9 CASSVGYDSTIQYF TGTGCCAGCAGCGTAGGTTACGACTCAACCATTCAGTACTTC
TRBJ2-7 TRBD1 NA TRBV15 CATSREGPTGMNSYEQYF TGTGCCACCAGCAGAGAAGGGCCGACAGGGATGAACTCCTACGAGCAGTACTTC
TRBJ2-2 TRBD2 NA TRBV19 CASRRLADAGELFF TGTGCCAGTAGAAGACTAGCTGACGCCGGGGAGCTGTTTTTT
TRBJ2-1 TRBD1 NA TRBV30 CAWSGQGNEQFF TGTGCCTGGAGTGGACAGGGGAATGAGCAGTTCTTC
TRBJ1-1 TRBD1 once TRBV6-1 CASSRGPDTEAFF TGTGCCAGCAGTAGGGGGCCGGACACTGAAGCTTTCTTT
TRBJ1-1 TRBD1 NA TRBV16 CASSQRTGSSGAFF TGTGCCAGCAGCCAGAGGACAGGTTCGTCTGGAGCTTTCTTT
TRBJ2-2 NA NA TRBV27 CASSPRRGSTGELFF TGTGCCAGCAGCCCCCGGAGGGGTTCCACCGGGGAGCTGTTTTTT
TRBJ1-5 TRBD1 NA TRBV19 CASGWGDSQPQHF TGTGCCAGCGGGTGGGGGGACAGTCAGCCCCAGCATTTT
TRBJ2-4 NA NA TRBV9 CASSPSVLAKNIQYF TGTGCCAGCAGTCCTTCGGTCCTAGCCAAAAACATTCAGTACTTC
TRBJ1-1 NA NA TRBV28 CASSLIKTGAFF TGTGCCAGCAGTTTAATTAAGACGGGAGCTTTCTTT
TRBJ1-1 NA NA TRBV19 CASTPVGGGLSNTEAFF TGTGCCAGTACTCCGGTGGGAGGCGGGTTATCGAACACTGAAGCTTTCTTT
TRBJ2-7 NA NA TRBV5-1 CASSLGQPPNEQYF TGCGCCAGCAGCTTGGGACAGCCGCCCAACGAGCAGTACTTC
TRBJ2-1 TRBD1 NA TRBV19 CASRIGTGGWGEQFF TGTGCCAGTAGAATAGGGACAGGGGGCTGGGGTGAGCAGTTCTTC
TRBJ1-1 NA NA TRBV5-6 CASSPYQQGWTEAFF TGTGCCAGCAGCCCATACCAACAGGGTTGGACTGAAGCTTTCTTT
TRBJ2-5 NA NA TRBV4-2 CASSQAGQQETQYF TGTGCCAGCAGCCAAGCTGGACAGCAAGAGACCCAGTACTTC
TRBJ2-1 TRBD2 NA TRBV29-1 CSVEDPGGQGPINEQFF TGCAGCGTTGAAGATCCGGGGGGGCAGGGACCCATCAATGAGCAGTTCTTC
TRBJ2-7 NA NA TRBV30 CACSGHNYEQYF TGTGCCTGCTCGGGGCACAACTACGAGCAGTACTTC
TRBJ1-1 NA once TRBV6-5 CASSMGRGTGEAFF TGTGCCAGCAGTATGGGACGCGGAACAGGTGAAGCTTTCTTT
TRBJ1-1 NA NA TRBV5-4 CASSLGGNTEAFF TGTGCCAGCAGCTTGGGAGGGAACACTGAAGCTTTCTTT
TRBJ2-1 NA NA TRBV6-1 CASRPGPTSYNEQFF TGTGCCAGCAGACCAGGACCTACCTCCTACAATGAGCAGTTCTTC
TRBJ2-3 NA NA TRBV7-9 CASSMGGGTDTQYF TGTGCCAGCAGCATGGGTGGGGGAACAGATACGCAGTATTTT
TRBJ2-3 TRBD2 NA TRBV9 CASSSFAGGGTDTQYF TGTGCCAGCAGCTCCTTCGCGGGGGGAGGCACAGATACGCAGTATTTT
TRBJ1-1 TRBD1 NA TRBV7-3 CASSLQPLGQVDTEAFF TGTGCCAGCAGCTTACAGCCCTTGGGACAGGTGGACACTGAAGCTTTCTTT
TRBJ1-2 TRBD1 NA TRBV28 CASSLTDRGYGYTF TGTGCCAGCAGCCTTACTGACAGGGGCTATGGCTACACCTTC
TRBJ2-1 TRBD2 NA TRBV5-1 CASSPGRLGGGYNEQFF TGCGCCAGCAGCCCCGGACGGTTGGGCGGGGGCTACAATGAGCAGTTCTTC
TRBJ2-1 TRBD2 NA TRBV30 CAWSVLAGPYNEQFF TGTGCCTGGAGTGTCCTAGCGGGGCCCTACAATGAGCAGTTCTTC
TRBJ2-7 NA once TRBV18 CASSPPASYEQYF TGTGCCAGCTCACCACCGGCCAGCTACGAGCAGTACTTC
TRBJ1-4 NA NA TRBV6-1 CASSEGTLLNEKLFF TGTGCCAGCAGTGAAGGGACACTCCTTAATGAAAAACTGTTTTTT
TRBJ2-3 NA NA TRBV6-5 CASSYGGPSTDTQYF TGTGCCAGCAGTTATGGGGGGCCCAGCACAGATACGCAGTATTTT
TRBJ1-3 NA NA TRBV6-6 CASTATGLTGNTIYF TGTGCCAGCACCGCAACAGGGTTAACTGGAAACACCATATATTTT